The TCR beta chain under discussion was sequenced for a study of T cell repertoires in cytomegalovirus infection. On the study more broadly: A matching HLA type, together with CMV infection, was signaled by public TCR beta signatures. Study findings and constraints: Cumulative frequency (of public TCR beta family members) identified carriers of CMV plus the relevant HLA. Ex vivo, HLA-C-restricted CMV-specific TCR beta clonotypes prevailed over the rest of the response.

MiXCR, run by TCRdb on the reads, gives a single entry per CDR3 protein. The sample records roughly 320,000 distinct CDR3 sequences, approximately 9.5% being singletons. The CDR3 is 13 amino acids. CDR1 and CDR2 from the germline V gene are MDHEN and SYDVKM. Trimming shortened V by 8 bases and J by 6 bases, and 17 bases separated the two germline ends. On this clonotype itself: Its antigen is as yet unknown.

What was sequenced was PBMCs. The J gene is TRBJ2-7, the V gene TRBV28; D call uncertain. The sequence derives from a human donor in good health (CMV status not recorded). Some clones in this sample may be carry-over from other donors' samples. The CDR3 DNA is TGTGCCAGCCTACCGGGTCACCGACGCGAGCAGTACTTC. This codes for CASLPGHRREQYF.